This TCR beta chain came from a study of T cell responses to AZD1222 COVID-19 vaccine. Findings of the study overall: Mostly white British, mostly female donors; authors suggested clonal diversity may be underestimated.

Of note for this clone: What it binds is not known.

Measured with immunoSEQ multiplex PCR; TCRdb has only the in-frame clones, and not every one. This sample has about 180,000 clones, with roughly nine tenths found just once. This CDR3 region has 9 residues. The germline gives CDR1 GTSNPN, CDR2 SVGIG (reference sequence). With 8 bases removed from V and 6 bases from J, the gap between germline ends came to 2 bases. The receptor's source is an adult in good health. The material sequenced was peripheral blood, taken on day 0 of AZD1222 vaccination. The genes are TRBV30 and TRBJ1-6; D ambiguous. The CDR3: CAGNSPLHF. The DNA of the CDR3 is TGTGCCGGTAATTCACCCCTCCACTTT.